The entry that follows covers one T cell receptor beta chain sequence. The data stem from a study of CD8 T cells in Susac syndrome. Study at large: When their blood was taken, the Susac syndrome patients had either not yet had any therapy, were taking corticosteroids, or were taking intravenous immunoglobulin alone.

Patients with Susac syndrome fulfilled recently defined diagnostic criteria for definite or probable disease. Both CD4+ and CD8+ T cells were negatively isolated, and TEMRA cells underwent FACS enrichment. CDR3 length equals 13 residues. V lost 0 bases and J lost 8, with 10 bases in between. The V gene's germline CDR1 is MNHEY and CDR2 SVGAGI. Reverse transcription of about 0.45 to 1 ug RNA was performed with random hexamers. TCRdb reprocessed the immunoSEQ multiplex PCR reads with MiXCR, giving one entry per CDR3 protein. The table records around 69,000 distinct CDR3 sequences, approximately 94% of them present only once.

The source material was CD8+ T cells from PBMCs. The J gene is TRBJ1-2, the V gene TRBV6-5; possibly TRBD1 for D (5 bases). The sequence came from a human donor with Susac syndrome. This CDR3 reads CASSYSEGLGYTF. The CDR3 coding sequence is TGTGCCAGCAGTTACTCCGAGGGGTTGGGCTACACCTTC.